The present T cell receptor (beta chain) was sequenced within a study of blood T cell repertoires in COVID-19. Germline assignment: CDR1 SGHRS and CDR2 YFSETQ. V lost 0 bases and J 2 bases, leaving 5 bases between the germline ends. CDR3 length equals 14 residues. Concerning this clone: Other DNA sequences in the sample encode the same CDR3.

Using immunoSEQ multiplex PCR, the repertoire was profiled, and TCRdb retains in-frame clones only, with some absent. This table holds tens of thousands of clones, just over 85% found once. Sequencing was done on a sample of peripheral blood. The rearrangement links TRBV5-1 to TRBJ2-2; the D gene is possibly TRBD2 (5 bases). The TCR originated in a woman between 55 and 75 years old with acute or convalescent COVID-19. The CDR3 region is CASSLAGNTGELFF. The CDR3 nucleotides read TGCGCCAGCAGCTTGGCGGGAAACACCGGGGAGCTGTTTTTT.